These 23 T cell receptor beta chains share one sample of origin, sequenced in a study of blood T cells in healthy people across ages. Primed by a sample-barcoded 5' primer and a J-beta primer mix, a second PCR proceeded for about 6 to 11 cycles. Each CDR3 protein is one row after TCRdb ran MiXCR on the 5' RACE reads. The table records some 1.5 million distinct CDR3 sequences, approximately 30% of them present only once. The sample consisted of blood. Receptors were obtained from a woman in her 30s in good health.

This clonotype showed up many times. Written as DNA, the CDR3 is TGTGCCAGCCGACTAGCGGGTTTCAATGAGCAGTTCTTC. Its translation is CASRLAGFNEQFF. V and J are TRBV6-2 or TRBV6-3 and TRBJ2-1, with 10 bases that match TRBD2. In germline, CDR1 is MNHEY, CDR2 SVGEGT. J gave up 6 bases and V 8 bases, and 4 bases lay outside the gene matches. The length of the CDR3 is 13 residues.

This clonotype was recorded at least ten times. The chain recombines TRBV20-1 with TRBJ2-1; D unresolved. Germline V lookup: CDR1 DFQATT, CDR2 SNEGSKA (reference sequence). The CDR3 runs 13 residues. Trimming took off 2 bases at V and 9 bases at J, with 14 bases between the two ends. The CDR3, as DNA: TGCAGTGCTAGACATCCTACTGGGATTGAGCAGTTCTTC. Translated, it gives CSARHPTGIEQFF.

The chain has TRBV6-5 and TRBJ2-1; no clear D gene. The CDR3 totals 14 residues. From germline, CDR1 is MNHEY and CDR2 SVGAGI. Trimming removed 2 bases at V and 3 bases at J, with 8 bases between. In DNA, the CDR3 is TGTGCCAGCAGTTACCGGACCAGCTACAATGAGCAGTTCTTC. Residues: CASSYRTSYNEQFF.

This clonotype was detected only a few times. The genes are TRBV15 and TRBJ1-2; possibly TRBD1 for D (5 bases). V was clipped by 4 bases and J by 7 bases, with 16 bases between them. Germline assignment: CDR1 LNHNV and CDR2 YYDKDF (reference sequence). CDR3 length equals 14 residues. CDR3 protein: CATSNYGGSGGYTF. In DNA form, the CDR3 reads TGTGCCACCAGCAACTACGGGGGAAGTGGTGGCTACACCTTC.

This clonotype was recorded many times. The J gene is TRBJ2-7, the V gene TRBV7-2, with 11 positions matching TRBD1. The CDR3 loop spans 16 amino acids. The junction had 9 bases not matched to a gene; V was cut back by 5 bases and J by 3 bases. Germline CDR1 is SGHTA and CDR2 is FQGNSA. The CDR3 DNA follows: TGTGCCAGCAGCACCACCGGGACAGGGGGAATCTACGAGCAGTACTTC. As protein: CASSTTGTGGIYEQYF.

This clonotype has ten or more counts. The chain is built from TRBV20-1 and TRBJ2-1; TRBD2 matches at 8 bases. Germline V gene data show CDR1 as DFQATT and CDR2 as SNEGSKA (reference sequence). CDR3 length: 15 residues. Trimming took 5 bases from V and 0 from J; bases not matched to a gene: 6. In DNA, the CDR3 is TGCAGTGCTTGCCTCAGCGGGAGCTCCTACAATGAGCAGTTCTTC. This sequence encodes CSACLSGSSYNEQFF.

In this sample, this clonotype turned up a few times. This may be a read error: a much more frequent sequence differs by one nucleotide. The V and J genes are TRBV29-1 and TRBJ2-5; tentatively, D is TRBD2 (6 bases). The J call is doubtful: the DNA matches TRBJ2-7 better. Germline V gives CDR1 SQVTM, CDR2 ANQGSEA. The CDR3 sequence is 14 residues long. The CDR3 DNA reads TGCAGCGTTGATTGCGGGACGCTACTGACCGAGCAGTACTTC. Amino acids: CSVDCGTLLTEQYF.

This clonotype was found many times. This chain uses TRBV4-2 with TRBJ2-7; 7 bases fit TRBD2. The CDR3 runs 14 residues. Looked up from germline, CDR1 is LGHNA and CDR2 is YNFKEQ. The J segment lost 4 bases and the V segment lost 2 bases, leaving 5 bases of the junction unmatched. CDR3 sequence (DNA): TGTGCCAGCAGCCAAACGGGTAGCGGGTACGAGCAGTACTTC. Translation: CASSQTGSGYEQYF.

The genes are TRBV20-1 and TRBJ2-1, with D perhaps matching TRBD1 (6 bases). The V end lost 2 bases, the J end lost 8 bases, and 16 bases lay between the germline ends. The CDR3 length is 14 residues. Germline assignment: CDR1 DFQATT and CDR2 SNEGSKA (reference sequence). The CDR3 loop reads CSARQGPSWDEQFF. The DNA of the CDR3 is TGCAGTGCTAGACAGGGGCCATCCTGGGATGAGCAGTTCTTC.

This clonotype was seen at least ten times. The rearrangement uses TRBV20-1 and TRBJ2-3; no clear D gene. CDR3 size: 11 residues. Germline V lookup: CDR1 DFQATT, CDR2 SNEGSKA (reference sequence). This CDR3 reads CSPASSDTQYF. The CDR3 DNA reads as TGCAGCCCTGCCTCGAGCGATACGCAGTATTTT.

The chain couples TRBV4-1 to TRBJ2-3; D gene ambiguous. CDR1 is MGHRA and CDR2 is YSYEKL in the germline V gene. V was trimmed by 0 bases and J by 4 bases, leaving 14 bases between them. The CDR3 totals 16 residues. The chain's CDR3 is CASSQDPGDTADTQYF. The CDR3 nucleotides read TGCGCCAGCAGCCAAGATCCTGGCGATACGGCAGATACGCAGTATTTT.

This clonotype was seen more than once but under ten times. This rearrangement joins TRBV9 to TRBJ2-5; 11 bases are a match to TRBD1. The J segment lost 5 bases and the V segment lost 4 bases, leaving 7 bases of the junction unmatched. The germline gives CDR1 SGDLS, CDR2 YYNGEE. The CDR3 extends over 15 amino acids. The chain's CDR3 is CASSTGQGALETQYF. CDR3 nucleotide sequence: TGTGCCAGCAGCACCGGACAGGGGGCGCTTGAGACCCAGTACTTC.

This clonotype came up many times. The chain links TRBV20-1 to TRBJ2-1; TRBD2 aligns across 7 bases. The germline V gene encodes CDR1 DFQATT and CDR2 SNEGSKA (reference sequence). Losses at the gene ends were 5 bases for V and 7 bases for J; bases not matched to a gene: 5. The CDR3 sequence is 12 residues long. In DNA form, the CDR3 reads TGCAGTGCTGCGGGGGTCCCGAATGAGCAGTTCTTC. Translated, it gives CSAAGVPNEQFF.

This clonotype was seen more than once but under ten times. The rearrangement joins TRBV7-2 to TRBJ2-3, with TRBD1 identical over 7 bases. CDR1 and CDR2 from the germline V gene are SGHTA and FQGNSA. Trimming at V came to 3 bases and at J to 2 bases, leaving 11 bases not matched to a gene. The CDR3 is 17 amino acids. DNA of the CDR3: TGTGCCAGCAGCTTGTCCCCCGGGACAGTGCCCACAGATACGCAGTATTTT. The encoded protein is CASSLSPGTVPTDTQYF.

This clonotype was seen a few times. The V gene is TRBV25-1, the J gene TRBJ2-5, with D possibly TRBD2 on 5 matching bases. The CDR3 totals 12 residues. Germline CDR1 and CDR2: MGHDK and SYGVNS. In DNA form, the CDR3 reads TGTTCTAGCAGCAGCGACCAAGAGACCCAGTACTTC. Translating it yields CSSSSDQETQYF.

In its sample, this clonotype was seen once. An end of the junction does not agree with germline; a read error may underlie this. This chain uses TRBV5-3 with TRBJ2-1; unclear D gene. The J call may be incorrect, as the DNA end agrees better with TRBJ2-7. TRBV5-3 is identified as an open reading frame with a role that is uncertain. The CDR3 runs to 15 residues. The CDR3 protein is CAGSSLRSSYNEQYF. The CDR3 DNA is TGTGCCGGAAGCAGTCTAAGGAGCTCCTACAATGAGCAGTACTTC.

At least ten counts were recorded for this clonotype. This chain links TRBV7-2 with TRBJ1-2, with 8 bases matching TRBD1. This CDR3 has 15 amino acids. Germline V gene sequence: CDR1 SGHTA, CDR2 FQGNSA. V was pared by 4 bases and J by 4 bases, with 8 bases of the junction left unmatched. CDR3 bases: TGTGCCAGCAGCTCTCCGGGACAGGTCCTCTATGGCTACACCTTC. This sequence encodes CASSSPGQVLYGYTF.

The V and J genes are TRBV7-6 and TRBJ1-5; the D gene is possibly TRBD1 (5 bases). There are 19 residues in the CDR3. Trimming left V 1 base short and J 0 bases short, with 19 bases between. Germline values: CDR1 SGHVS, CDR2 FNYEAQ. CDR3 bases: TGTGCCAGCAGCTTAGGGGTCACGTATCGGGGGGATAGCAATCAGCCCCAGCATTTT. It is translated as CASSLGVTYRGDSNQPQHF.

The chain links TRBV3-1 to TRBJ2-7, with D tentatively TRBD2 (7 bases). The V end was cut by 4 bases, the J end by 5 bases, with 18 bases between. The CDR3 is made up of 15 amino acids. Germline CDR1 is LGHDT and CDR2 is YNNKEL (reference sequence). The CDR3 protein is CASSPSVWGGNEQYF. CDR3 in DNA: TGTGCCAGCAGCCCATCGGTCTGGGGGGGCAACGAGCAGTACTTC.

The V and J genes are TRBV3-1 and TRBJ2-2, with 9 bases matching TRBD2. CDR3 size: 15 residues. J was trimmed by 5 bases and V by 4 bases; bases with no gene match: 5. CDR1 is LGHDT, CDR2 YNNKEL, per germline (reference sequence). CDR3 sequence reads: CASSRGGARTGELFF. CDR3 nucleotides: TGTGCCAGCAGCCGCGGGGGGGCGCGAACCGGGGAGCTGTTTTTT.

CDR3 sequence (DNA): TGTGCCAGCTCACCCTCCGCGGATAACACAGATACGCAGTATTTT. Its protein product is CASSPSADNTDTQYF. The chain carries TRBV18 and TRBJ2-3; no clear D gene. The CDR3 sequence is 15 residues long. CDR1 and CDR2 from the germline V gene are KGHSH and LQKENI. The ends were cut back, 3 bases at V and 2 bases at J, with 12 bases in the middle.

This clonotype was seen a handful of times. V and J are TRBV7-9 and TRBJ2-5; 9 bases fit TRBD1. Losses at the gene ends were 0 bases for V and 5 bases for J; bases not matched to a gene: 4. This CDR3 spans 15 amino acids. The germline CDR1 and CDR2 sequences are SEHNR and FQNEAQ (reference sequence). This CDR3 is CASSLADRGEETQYF. For the CDR3, the DNA is TGTGCCAGCAGCTTAGCGGACAGGGGTGAGGAGACCCAGTACTTC.

This clonotype has only a few counts. The chain combines TRBV14 with TRBJ2-7; weak D call: TRBD2 (6 bases). V was pared by 1 base and J by 9 bases, with 13 bases between. The V gene's germline CDR1 is SGHDN and CDR2 FVKESK. This CDR3 comprises 13 residues. The CDR3 sequence is CASSQARGTRQYF. For the CDR3, the DNA is TGTGCCAGCAGCCAAGCGCGGGGTACGAGGCAGTACTTC.